These 17 T cell receptor beta chains came from one sample sequenced in a study of blood T cell repertoires in COVID-19. Only in-frame clones appear in the TCRdb table, and some are missing; sequencing was by immunoSEQ multiplex PCR. The sample consists of 25,000 to 35,000 clones, 85% of them appearing once. Specimen: peripheral blood. The source of these receptors is an elderly man with active COVID-19.

The chain has TRBV2 and TRBJ1-2; D is perhaps TRBD1 (5 bases). CDR1 and CDR2 (germline): SNHLY, FYNNEI. The CDR3 contains 15 residues. V lost 2 bases to trimming and J lost 7 bases, with 17 bases between them. In DNA, the CDR3 is TGTGCCAGCAGTGAACTTGTGACAGCCCCCTCTGGCTACACCTTC. Encoded protein: CASSELVTAPSGYTF.

This chain joins TRBV6-5 and TRBJ2-4, with 9 positions matching TRBD2. Trimming removed 0 bases from V and 7 bases from J; junction bases left unmatched: 7. This CDR3 contains 16 residues. Germline V lookup: CDR1 MNHEY, CDR2 SVGAGI. The CDR3 here is CASSYSPASGVNIQYF. The CDR3 nucleotides read TGTGCCAGCAGTTACTCACCGGCTAGCGGGGTGAACATTCAGTACTTC.

J is TRBJ2-3 and V is TRBV5-4; 7 bases match TRBD1. Germline V gene lookup returns CDR1 SGHNT and CDR2 YYREEE (reference sequence). V was pared by 2 bases and J by 2 bases, with 2 bases of the junction left unmatched. This CDR3 spans 14 amino acids. Written as DNA, the CDR3 is TGTGCCAGCAGCTTCAGGGGGAACACAGATACGCAGTATTTT. It is translated as CASSFRGNTDTQYF.

The chain is built from TRBV10-3 and TRBJ1-2; 8 bases agree with TRBD1. This CDR3 is built from 14 residues. Unmatched junction bases numbered 6, after V lost 2 bases and J lost 7 bases. Looked up from germline, CDR1 is ENHRY and CDR2 is SYGVKD. The CDR3 DNA reads as TGTGCCATCAGTGAGACGCAGGGGGCAGGTGGCTACACCTTC. Translation: CAISETQGAGGYTF.

The J gene is TRBJ1-3, the V gene TRBV30; D is undetermined. Germline V gene sequence: CDR1 GTSNPN, CDR2 SVGIG (reference sequence). This CDR3 spans 14 amino acids. V lost 2 bases, J lost 4 bases, and 12 bases lay in between. CDR3 bases: TGTGCCTGGAGTCTCGGGATTACGGGAAACACCATATATTTT. This encodes CAWSLGITGNTIYF.

The count of this clone is one. The chain couples TRBV3-1 (or the pseudogene TRBV3-2) to TRBJ2-3, with 16 positions matching TRBD2. From germline, CDR1 is LGHDT and CDR2 YNNKEL (reference sequence). CDR3 length equals 16 residues. V lost 10 bases, J lost 4 bases, and 8 bases stayed unmatched. The CDR3 nucleotides are TGTGCCACCGCCGGGACTAGCGGGGGGGCCGCAGATACGCAGTATTTT. Amino acids: CATAGTSGGAADTQYF.

V gene TRBV7-9 combines with J gene TRBJ1-5; D is unclear. V was cut by 3 bases and J by 6 bases, with 6 bases left in between. The CDR3 consists of 12 residues. From germline, CDR1 is SEHNR and CDR2 FQNEAQ (reference sequence). CDR3 sequence (DNA): TGTGCCAGCAGCTTCGACATTCAGCCCCAGCATTTT. It codes for CASSFDIQPQHF.

The chain has TRBV4-3 and TRBJ1-2, with D maybe TRBD1 (5 bases). The ends were cut back, 4 bases at V and 4 bases at J, with 13 bases in the middle. This CDR3 is 14 amino acids long. CDR1 is LGHNA, CDR2 YSLEER, per germline. In DNA, the CDR3 is TGCGCCAGCAGCCGGACACCACTACTCTATGGCTACACCTTC. Translating it yields CASSRTPLLYGYTF.

The J gene is TRBJ2-2, the V gene TRBV18; D is undetermined. The CDR3 runs to 17 residues. Germline V lookup: CDR1 KGHSH, CDR2 LQKENI. Between the trimmed V and J ends, which lost 4 bases and 6 bases, there was a span of 21 bases. CDR3 amino acids: CASSLGFRQSRAGELFF. The CDR3 DNA reads TGTGCCAGCTCACTCGGGTTTCGGCAGAGTCGGGCCGGGGAGCTGTTTTTT.

The chain employs TRBV6-5 and TRBJ2-3; weak D call: TRBD1 (5 bases). The CDR3 is 14 amino acids. CDR1 and CDR2 (germline): MNHEY, SVGAGI. The V end was cut by 6 bases, the J end by 4 bases, with 14 bases between. CDR3 bases: TGTGCCAGCAGACCTAATACAGGCCCAGATACGCAGTATTTT. This encodes CASRPNTGPDTQYF.

The V and J genes are TRBV5-5 and TRBJ1-2; no clear D. Deletions cut 2 bases from V and 5 bases from J, with 13 bases between. The CDR3 consists of 14 residues. Per germline, CDR1 SGHKS and CDR2 YYEKEE (reference sequence). CDR3 sequence reads: CASSFRVDQYGYTF. CDR3 coding DNA: TGTGCCAGCAGCTTCCGGGTAGATCAGTATGGCTACACCTTC. Using reference TRBV5-5 and TRBJ1-2 for the parts outside the CDR3, the full variable domain is DAGVTQSPTHLIKTRGQQVTLRCSPISGHKSVSWYQQVLGQGPQFIFQYYEKEERGRGNFPDRFSARQFPNYSSELNVNALLLGDSALYLCASSFRVDQYGYTFGSGTRLTVV.

The chain couples TRBV19 to TRBJ1-2; a possible D gene is TRBD1 (5 bases). Trimming removed 2 bases from V and 4 bases from J, with 14 bases in between. Germline values: CDR1 LNHDA, CDR2 SQIVND (reference sequence). The CDR3 is 15 amino acids. The CDR3 DNA is TGTGCCAGTAGTATATTTACAGGAGCCCCCTATGGCTACACCTTC. Protein: CASSIFTGAPYGYTF.

The rearrangement uses TRBV7-2 and TRBJ1-5; D is possibly TRBD1 (6 bases). CDR3 length: 14 amino acids. Germline loops: CDR1 SGHTA, CDR2 FQGNSA. V dropped 5 bases and J dropped 5 bases, with 13 bases sitting between them. The CDR3 sequence is CASSLDRSYQPQHF. In DNA, the CDR3 is TGTGCCAGCAGCCTGGACAGATCCTATCAGCCCCAGCATTTT.

The chain employs TRBV6-5 and TRBJ2-7; D is uncertain. CDR1 MNHEY and CDR2 SVGAGI come from the germline V gene. The CDR3 is 13 amino acids. V gave up 10 bases and J gave up 6 bases, with 19 bases separating them. CDR3 coding DNA: TGTGCCACCAACCCAATTAATTCAGGCGAGCAGTACTTC. It codes for CATNPINSGEQYF.

This chain uses TRBV7-3 with TRBJ2-3; 11 bases line up with TRBD2. V shed 5 bases, J shed 4 bases, and the junction held 2 bases outside the gene matches. The V gene's germline CDR1 is SGHTA and CDR2 FQGTGA. The CDR3 sequence is 14 residues long. In DNA, the CDR3 is TGTGCCAGCAGCAGTAGCGGGGGGGCAGATACGCAGTATTTT. Translated, it gives CASSSSGGADTQYF.

The chain is built from TRBV7-3 and TRBJ2-1; 10 positions match TRBD2. CDR1 and CDR2 from the germline V gene are SGHTA and FQGTGA. This CDR3 spans 15 amino acids. V trimming: 5 bases; J trimming: 9 bases; junction bases outside the gene matches: 10. CDR3 nucleotides: TGTGCCAGCAGCCCCACACTAGCGGGGCTCGGTGAGCAGTTCTTC. Translated, it gives CASSPTLAGLGEQFF.

V usage is TRBV28 and J usage is TRBJ1-3; 7 bases align to TRBD1. The CDR3 consists of 14 residues. The V gene end was trimmed by 3 bases and the J gene end by 4 bases; junction bases not matched to a gene: 3. The germline V gene has CDR1 MDHEN and CDR2 SYDVKM. The CDR3 bases are TGTGCCAGCAGTTTGACAGGGAGCGGAAACACCATATATTTT. It encodes CASSLTGSGNTIYF.